This entry describes one T cell receptor beta chain. Antigen specificity is unknown. In germline, CDR1 is SGHAT, CDR2 FQNNGV. This CDR3 spans 15 amino acids. Trimming left V 7 bases short and J 2 bases short, with 15 bases between. RNA transcripts gave rise to amplified TCR beta CDR3 regions. Carried out on the TCR CDR3, a first-round RT-PCR used the HTBI primer set. MiXCR, applied by TCRdb to the multiplex PCR reads, yields one record per CDR3 protein. The repertoire holds about 360,000 distinct CDR3 sequences, with around 13% as singletons. These data come from a study of T cells in Graves' hyperthyroidism and ophthalmopathy. Notes on the study in general: Blood also held most thyroid clonotypes expanded beyond 0.001.

The authors deemed Graves' hyperthyroidism stable absent ophthalmopathy progression within 18 months. The sequencing sample was made of blood. The J gene is TRBJ2-1, the V gene TRBV11-2; no clear D gene. The source is a young woman with Graves' hyperthyroidism. The CDR3 loop is CASTPAVGPYNEQFF. CDR3 coding DNA: TGTGCCAGCACTCCTGCGGTCGGACCCTACAATGAGCAGTTCTTC.